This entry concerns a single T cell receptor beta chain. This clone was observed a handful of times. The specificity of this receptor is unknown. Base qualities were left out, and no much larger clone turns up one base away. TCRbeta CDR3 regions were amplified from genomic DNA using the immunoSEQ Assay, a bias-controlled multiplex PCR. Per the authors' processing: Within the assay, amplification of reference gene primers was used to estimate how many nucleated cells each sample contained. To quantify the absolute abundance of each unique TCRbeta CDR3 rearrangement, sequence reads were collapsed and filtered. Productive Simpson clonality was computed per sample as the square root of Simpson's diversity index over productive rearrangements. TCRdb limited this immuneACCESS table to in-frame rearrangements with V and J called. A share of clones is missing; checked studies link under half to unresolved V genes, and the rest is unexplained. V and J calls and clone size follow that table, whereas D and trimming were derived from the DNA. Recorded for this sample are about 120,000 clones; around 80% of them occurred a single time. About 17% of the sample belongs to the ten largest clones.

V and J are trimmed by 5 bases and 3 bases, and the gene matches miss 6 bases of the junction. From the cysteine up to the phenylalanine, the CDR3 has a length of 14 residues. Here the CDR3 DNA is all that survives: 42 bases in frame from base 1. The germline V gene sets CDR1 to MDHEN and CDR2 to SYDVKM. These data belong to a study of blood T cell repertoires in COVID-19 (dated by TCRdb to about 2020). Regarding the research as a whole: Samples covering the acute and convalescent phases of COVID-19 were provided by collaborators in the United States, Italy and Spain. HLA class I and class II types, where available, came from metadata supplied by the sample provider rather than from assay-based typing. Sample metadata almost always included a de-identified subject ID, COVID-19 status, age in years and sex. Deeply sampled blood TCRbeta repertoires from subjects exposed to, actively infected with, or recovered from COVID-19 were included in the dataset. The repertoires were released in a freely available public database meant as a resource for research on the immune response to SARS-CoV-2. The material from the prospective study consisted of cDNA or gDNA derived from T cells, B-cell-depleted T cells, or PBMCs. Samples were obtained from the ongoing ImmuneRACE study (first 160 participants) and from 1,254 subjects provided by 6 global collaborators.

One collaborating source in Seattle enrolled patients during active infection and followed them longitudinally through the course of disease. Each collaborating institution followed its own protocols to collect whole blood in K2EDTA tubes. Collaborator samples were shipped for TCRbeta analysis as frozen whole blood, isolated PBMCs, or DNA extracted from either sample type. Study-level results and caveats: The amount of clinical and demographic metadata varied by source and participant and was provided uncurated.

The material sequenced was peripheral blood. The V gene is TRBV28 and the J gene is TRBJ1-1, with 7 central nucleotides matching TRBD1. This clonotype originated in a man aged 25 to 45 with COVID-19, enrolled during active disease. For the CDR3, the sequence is CASSPSTGYTEAFF. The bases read TGTGCCAGCAGTCCCTCGACAGGGTACACTGAAGCTTTCTTT.